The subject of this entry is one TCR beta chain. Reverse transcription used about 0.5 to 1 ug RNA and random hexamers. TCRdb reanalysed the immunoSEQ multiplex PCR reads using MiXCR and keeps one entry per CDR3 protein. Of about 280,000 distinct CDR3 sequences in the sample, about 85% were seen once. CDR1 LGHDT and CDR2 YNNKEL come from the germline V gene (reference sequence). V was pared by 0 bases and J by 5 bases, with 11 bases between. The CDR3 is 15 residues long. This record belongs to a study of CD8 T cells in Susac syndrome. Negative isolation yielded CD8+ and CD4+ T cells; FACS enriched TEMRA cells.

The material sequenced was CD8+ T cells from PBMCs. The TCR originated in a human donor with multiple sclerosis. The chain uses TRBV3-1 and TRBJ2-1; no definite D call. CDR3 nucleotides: TGTGCCAGCAGCCAAGAACGGCGGCGGAACAATGAGCAGTTCTTC. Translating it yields CASSQERRRNNEQFF.